This T cell receptor beta chain was profiled in a study of blood T cell repertoires in COVID-19. On the study more broadly: Samples taken during acute and convalescent COVID-19 were collected in the United States, Italy and Spain. From T cells, B-cell-depleted T cells, or PBMCs came the material, which was cDNA or gDNA.

Source study methods: Amplifying reference gene primers gave estimates of nucleated cell counts. Sequencing was performed with immunoSEQ multiplex PCR; in TCRdb, only in-frame clones are kept and a portion is missing. V and J calls and clone size are given by that table; D and trimming were obtained from the DNA. The sample shows 75,000 to 80,000 clones, around nine tenths of them seen only once. The CDR3 extends over 13 amino acids. Trimming stripped 7 bases from V and 2 bases from J, with 11 bases between. Germline V gene lookup returns CDR1 LNHDA and CDR2 SQIVND (reference sequence). This TCR came from a human donor in a cohort sampled during active COVID-19. Sequencing input: peripheral blood. The chain joins TRBV19 to TRBJ1-2; possibly TRBD1 for D (6 bases). The CDR3, as DNA: TGTGCCAGTACCCCTCAGGGGAACTATGGCTACACCTTC. Translation gives CASTPQGNYGYTF.